The clone carrying this T cell receptor (beta chain) was counted between two and nine times. Its matching antigen is unknown. The sample belongs to a study of T cells in Graves' hyperthyroidism and ophthalmopathy. Whole-study results and caveats: Model output signaled ophthalmopathy a median approximately six months ahead of onset.

In germline, CDR1 is SGHTA, CDR2 FQGNSA. Trimming shortened V by 6 bases and J by 3 bases, and 14 bases separated the two germline ends. The CDR3 sequence is 14 residues long. RNA transcripts served as the template for amplifying TCR beta CDR3 regions. First-round RT-PCR with HTBI primers amplified the TCR CDR3 region. TCRdb ran MiXCR on the multiplex PCR reads and lists one entry per CDR3 protein. In the table there are roughly 500,000 distinct CDR3 sequences, around a quarter of which are singletons. PBMCs were derived from 10 ml fresh peripheral blood. V usage is TRBV7-2 and J usage is TRBJ1-1; D gene uncertain. This clonotype was obtained from a woman aged 25 to 45 with Graves' ophthalmopathy. The sample consisted of blood. The DNA of the CDR3 is TGTGCCAGCAGTTCCGGGGTCGTGGACACTGAAGCTTTCTTT. Translating it yields CASSSGVVDTEAFF.